This TCR beta chain is drawn from a study of Ad26.COV2.S vaccination and SARS-CoV-2 variants. Turning to the study itself: Participants got Ad26.COV2.S intramuscularly, once or twice 56 days apart. Study-wide results and limits: The TCR-based breadth and depth measures might underestimate overall T cell responses.

CDR3 length: 17 amino acids. Deletions cut 2 bases from V and 7 bases from J, with 24 bases between. From germline, CDR1 is SGHRS and CDR2 YFSETQ. The method was immunoSEQ multiplex PCR; TCRdb's version includes in-frame clones alone and lacks a portion of them. The data contain 350,000 to 500,000 clones, roughly 90% of them singletons. As concerns this clone: The antigen remains undetermined.

Sample treatment: roughly 18 received Ad26.COV2.S at low or high dose, single or two shots; several received placebo; per-sample allocation not given. On day 63 after the first injection, vaccine and placebo recipients gave samples. The chain links TRBV5-1 to TRBJ2-5; D gene unclear. The receptor comes from a person aged 18-60 years who received the Ad26.COV2.S COVID-19 vaccine or a placebo. Sequencing used peripheral blood, obtained in a trial of Ad26.COV2.S vaccine versus placebo. The CDR3 is CASSLGSAGNQKGTQYF. The CDR3 nucleotides read TGCGCCAGCAGCTTAGGTTCCGCAGGCAACCAAAAAGGGACCCAGTACTTC.